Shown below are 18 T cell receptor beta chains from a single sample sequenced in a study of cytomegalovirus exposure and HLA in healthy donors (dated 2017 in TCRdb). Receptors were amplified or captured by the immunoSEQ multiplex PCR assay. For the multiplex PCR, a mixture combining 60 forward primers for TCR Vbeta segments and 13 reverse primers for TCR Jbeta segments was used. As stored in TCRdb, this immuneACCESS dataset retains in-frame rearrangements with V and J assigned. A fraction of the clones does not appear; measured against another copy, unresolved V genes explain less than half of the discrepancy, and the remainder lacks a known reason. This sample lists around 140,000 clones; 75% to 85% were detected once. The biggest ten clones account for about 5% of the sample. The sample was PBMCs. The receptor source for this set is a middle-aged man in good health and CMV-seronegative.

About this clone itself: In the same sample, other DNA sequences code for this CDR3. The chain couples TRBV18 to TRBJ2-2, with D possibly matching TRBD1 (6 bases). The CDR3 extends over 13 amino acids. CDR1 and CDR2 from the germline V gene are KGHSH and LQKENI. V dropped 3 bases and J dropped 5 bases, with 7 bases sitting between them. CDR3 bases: TGTGCCAGCTCACCCCAGGGGACCGGGGAGCTGTTTTTT. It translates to CASSPQGTGELFF. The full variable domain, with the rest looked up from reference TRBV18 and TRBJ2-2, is NAGVMQNPRHLVRRRGQEARLRCSPMKGHSHVYWYRQLPEEGLKFMVYLQKENIIDESGMPKERFSAEFPKEGPSILRIQQVVRGDSAAYFCASSPQGTGELFFGEGSRLTVL.

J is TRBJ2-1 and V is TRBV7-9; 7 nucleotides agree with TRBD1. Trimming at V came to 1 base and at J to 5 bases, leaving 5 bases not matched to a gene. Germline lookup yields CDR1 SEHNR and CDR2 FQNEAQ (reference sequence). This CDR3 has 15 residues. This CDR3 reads CASSLVQGLHNEQFF. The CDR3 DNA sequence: TGTGCCAGCAGCTTAGTACAGGGGTTGCACAATGAGCAGTTCTTC.

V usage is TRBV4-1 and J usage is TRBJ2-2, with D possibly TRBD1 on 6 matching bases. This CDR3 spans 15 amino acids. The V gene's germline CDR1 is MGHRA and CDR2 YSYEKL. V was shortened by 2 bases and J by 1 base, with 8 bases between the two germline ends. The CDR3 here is CASSQTGKNTGELFF. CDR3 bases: TGCGCCAGCAGCCAAACAGGGAAGAACACCGGGGAGCTGTTTTTT.

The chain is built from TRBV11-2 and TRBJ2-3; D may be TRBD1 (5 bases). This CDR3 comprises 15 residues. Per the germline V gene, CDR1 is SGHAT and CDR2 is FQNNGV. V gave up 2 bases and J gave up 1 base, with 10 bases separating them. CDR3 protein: CASSLQGWGTDTQYF. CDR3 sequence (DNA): TGTGCCAGCAGCTTACAGGGATGGGGCACAGATACGCAGTATTTT.

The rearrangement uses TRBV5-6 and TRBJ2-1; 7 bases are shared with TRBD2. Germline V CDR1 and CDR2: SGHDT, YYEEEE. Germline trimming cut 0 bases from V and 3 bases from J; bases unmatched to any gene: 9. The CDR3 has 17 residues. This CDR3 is CASSLGPPGGIYNEQFF. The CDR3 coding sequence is TGTGCCAGCAGCTTGGGCCCCCCCGGGGGGATCTACAATGAGCAGTTCTTC.

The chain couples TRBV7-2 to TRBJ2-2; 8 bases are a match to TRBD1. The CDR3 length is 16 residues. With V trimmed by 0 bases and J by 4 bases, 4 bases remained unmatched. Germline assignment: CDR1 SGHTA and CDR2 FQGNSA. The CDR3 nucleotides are TGTGCCAGCAGCTTAGCGAGGACAGGGCTCACCGGGGAGCTGTTTTTT. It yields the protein CASSLARTGLTGELFF.

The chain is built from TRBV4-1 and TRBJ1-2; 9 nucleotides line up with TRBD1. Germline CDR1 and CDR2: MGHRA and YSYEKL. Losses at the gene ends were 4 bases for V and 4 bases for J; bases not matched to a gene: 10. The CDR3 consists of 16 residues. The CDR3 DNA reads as TGCGCCAGCAGCCCCAGGACAGGGGCAGAGGGCTATGGCTACACCTTC. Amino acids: CASSPRTGAEGYGYTF.

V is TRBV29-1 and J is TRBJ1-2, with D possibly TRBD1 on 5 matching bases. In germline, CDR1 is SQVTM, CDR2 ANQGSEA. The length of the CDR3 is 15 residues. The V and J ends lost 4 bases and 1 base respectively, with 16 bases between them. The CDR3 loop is CSVGLLKGYNYGYTF. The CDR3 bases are TGCAGCGTTGGGCTGCTGAAGGGGTATAACTATGGCTACACCTTC.

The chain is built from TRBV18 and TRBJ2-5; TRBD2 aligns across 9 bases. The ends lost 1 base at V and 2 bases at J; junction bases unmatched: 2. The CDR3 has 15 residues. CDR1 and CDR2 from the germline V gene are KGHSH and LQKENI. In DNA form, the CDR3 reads TGTGCCAGCTCACCACAGGCGGGGGGGCAAGAGACCCAGTACTTC. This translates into CASSPQAGGQETQYF.

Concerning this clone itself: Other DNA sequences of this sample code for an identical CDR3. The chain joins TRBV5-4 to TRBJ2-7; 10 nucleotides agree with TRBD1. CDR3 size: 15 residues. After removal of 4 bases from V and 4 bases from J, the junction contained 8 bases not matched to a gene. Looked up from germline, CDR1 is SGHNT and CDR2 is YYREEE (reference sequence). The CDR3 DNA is TGTGCCAGCAGCCGCCGGGACAGGGGATCGTACGAGCAGTACTTC. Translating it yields CASSRRDRGSYEQYF. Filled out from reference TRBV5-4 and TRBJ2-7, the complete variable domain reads ETGVTQSPTHLIKTRGQQVTLRCSSQSGHNTVSWYQQALGQGPQFIFQYYREEENGRGNFPPRFSGLQFPNYSSELNVNALELDDSALYLCASSRRDRGSYEQYFGPGTRLTVT.

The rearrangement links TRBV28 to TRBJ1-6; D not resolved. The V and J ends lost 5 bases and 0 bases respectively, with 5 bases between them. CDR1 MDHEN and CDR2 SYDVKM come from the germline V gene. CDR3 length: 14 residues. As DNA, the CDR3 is TGTGCCAGCAGTATTAGCTCCTATAATTCACCCCTCCACTTT. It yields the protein CASSISSYNSPLHF. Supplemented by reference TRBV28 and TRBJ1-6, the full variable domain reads DVKVTQSSRYLVKRTGEKVFLECVQDMDHENMFWYRQDPGLGLRLIYFSYDVKMKEKGDIPEGYSVSREKKERFSLILESASTNQTSMYLCASSISSYNSPLHFGNGTRLTVT.

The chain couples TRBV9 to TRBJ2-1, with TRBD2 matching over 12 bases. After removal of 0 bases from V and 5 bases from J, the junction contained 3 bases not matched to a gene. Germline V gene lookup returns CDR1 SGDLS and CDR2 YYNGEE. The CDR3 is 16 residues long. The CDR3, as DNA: TGTGCCAGCAGCGTAGGTTCTAGCGGGGGGGACAATGAGCAGTTCTTC. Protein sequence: CASSVGSSGGDNEQFF. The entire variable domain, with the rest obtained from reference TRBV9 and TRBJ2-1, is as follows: DSGVTQTPKHLITATGQRVTLRCSPRSGDLSVYWYQQSLDQGLQFLIQYYNGEERAKGNILERFSAQQFPDLHSELNLSSLELGDSALYFCASSVGSSGGDNEQFFGPGTRLTVL.

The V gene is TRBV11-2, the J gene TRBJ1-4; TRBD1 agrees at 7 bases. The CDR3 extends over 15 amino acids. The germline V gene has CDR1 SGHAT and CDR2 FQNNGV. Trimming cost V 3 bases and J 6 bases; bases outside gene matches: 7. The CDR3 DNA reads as TGTGCCAGCAGCTTTCCGGGACAGAGATATGAAAAACTGTTTTTT. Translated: CASSFPGQRYEKLFF.

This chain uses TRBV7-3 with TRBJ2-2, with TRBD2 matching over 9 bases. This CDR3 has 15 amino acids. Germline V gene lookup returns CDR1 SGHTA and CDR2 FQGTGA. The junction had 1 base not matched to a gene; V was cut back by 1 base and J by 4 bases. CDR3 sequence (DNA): TGTGCCAGCAGCTTAAGCGGGGGGGCCACCGGGGAGCTGTTTTTT. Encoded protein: CASSLSGGATGELFF.

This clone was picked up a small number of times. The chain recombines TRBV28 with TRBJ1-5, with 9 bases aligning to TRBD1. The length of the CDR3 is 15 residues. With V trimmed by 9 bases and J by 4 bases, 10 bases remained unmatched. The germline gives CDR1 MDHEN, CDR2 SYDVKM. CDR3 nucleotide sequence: TGTGCCAGTTCCCTGACAGGGGGAGGTAATCAGCCCCAGCATTTT. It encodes CASSLTGGGNQPQHF.

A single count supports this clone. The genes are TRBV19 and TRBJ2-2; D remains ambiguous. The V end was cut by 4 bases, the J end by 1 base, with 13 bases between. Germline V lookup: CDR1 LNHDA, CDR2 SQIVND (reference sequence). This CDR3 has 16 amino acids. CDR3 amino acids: CASSRYSAVNTGELFF. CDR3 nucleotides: TGTGCCAGTAGTAGGTATTCTGCGGTGAACACCGGGGAGCTGTTTTTT.

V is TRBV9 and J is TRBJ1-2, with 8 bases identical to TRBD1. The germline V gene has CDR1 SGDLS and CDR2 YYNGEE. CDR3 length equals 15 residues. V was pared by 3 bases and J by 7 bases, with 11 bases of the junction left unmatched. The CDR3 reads CASSAIGQGVFGYTF. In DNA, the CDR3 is TGTGCCAGCAGCGCGATAGGACAGGGAGTTTTTGGCTACACCTTC.

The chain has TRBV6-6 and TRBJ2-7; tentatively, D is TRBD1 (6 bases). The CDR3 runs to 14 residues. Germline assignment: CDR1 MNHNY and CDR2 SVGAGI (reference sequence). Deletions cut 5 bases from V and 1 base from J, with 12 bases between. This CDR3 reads CASSPRQESYEQYF. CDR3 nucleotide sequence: TGTGCCAGCAGTCCCCGACAGGAGTCCTACGAGCAGTACTTC.